The next 8 T cell receptor beta chains were all read from a single sample in a study of monozygotic twins with cystic fibrosis. Sequencing was performed with immunoSEQ multiplex PCR; in TCRdb, only in-frame clones are kept and a portion is missing. The sample has 30,000 to 35,000 clones; approximately 67% are singletons. The specimen was blood. The source is a girl aged 5 to 17 with cystic fibrosis.

This clone is a singleton in its sample. The V and J genes are TRBV5-6 and TRBJ2-1; perhaps TRBD1 as D (5 bases). Per the germline V gene, CDR1 is SGHDT and CDR2 is YYEEEE. CDR3 length equals 16 residues. V was shortened by 2 bases and J by 0 bases, with 12 bases between the two germline ends. The CDR3 loop is CASSFPSGPSYNEQFF. CDR3 nucleotides: TGTGCCAGCAGCTTCCCGTCAGGGCCCTCCTACAATGAGCAGTTCTTC.

The J gene is TRBJ2-4, the V gene TRBV9, with D maybe TRBD1 (8 bases). Trimming removed 4 bases at V and 2 bases at J, with 22 bases between. Germline CDR1 is SGDLS and CDR2 is YYNGEE. The CDR3 runs to 18 residues. The CDR3 DNA reads TGTGCCAGCAGCATACTGACAGCGGGACAGGATTCCAAAAACATTCAGTACTTC. This encodes CASSILTAGQDSKNIQYF. The full variable domain, completed using reference TRBV9 and TRBJ2-4, is DSGVTQTPKHLITATGQRVTLRCSPRSGDLSVYWYQQSLDQGLQFLIQYYNGEERAKGNILERFSAQQFPDLHSELNLSSLELGDSALYFCASSILTAGQDSKNIQYFGAGTRLSVL.

This clone was picked up one time. V usage is TRBV5-1 and J usage is TRBJ1-4; D gene uncertain. This CDR3 is 16 amino acids long. V was trimmed by 0 bases and J by 0 bases, leaving 9 bases between them. Germline CDR1 and CDR2: SGHRS and YFSETQ. Here the CDR3 reads CASSLVGSATNEKLFF. The CDR3 nucleotides read TGCGCCAGCAGCTTGGTCGGCAGCGCAACTAATGAAAAACTGTTTTTT.

The chain recombines TRBV5-6 with TRBJ2-5, with D possibly matching TRBD1 (5 bases). The CDR3 totals 14 residues. Trimming took 0 bases from V and 5 from J, leaving 11 bases between them. Germline CDR1 is SGHDT and CDR2 is YYEEEE. In DNA, the CDR3 is TGTGCCAGCAGCTTGGGATTGGGGCTGGAGACCCAGTACTTC. Protein product: CASSLGLGLETQYF. Full variable domain (remainder filled in from reference TRBV5-6 and TRBJ2-5): DAGVTQSPTHLIKTRGQQVTLRCSPKSGHDTVSWYQQALGQGPQFIFQYYEEEERQRGNFPDRFSGHQFPNYSSELNVNALLLGDSALYLCASSLGLGLETQYFGPGTRLLVL.

J is TRBJ2-6 and V is TRBV7-3, with D unclear. Germline loops: CDR1 SGHTA, CDR2 FQGTGA. Trimming removed 3 bases from V and 2 bases from J, with 11 bases in between. This CDR3 comprises 16 residues. The CDR3 sequence: CASSLERLAGANVLTF. The DNA for the CDR3 is TGTGCCAGCAGCTTGGAAAGACTCGCTGGGGCCAACGTCCTGACTTTC.

The chain is built from TRBV4-2 and TRBJ2-4, with 10 bases lining up with TRBD2. The length of the CDR3 is 22 residues. From germline, CDR1 is LGHNA and CDR2 YNFKEQ. Trimming cost V 0 bases and J 0 bases; bases outside gene matches: 17. The CDR3 reads CASSQEVSAGLAAMRAKNIQYF. CDR3 nucleotides: TGTGCCAGCAGCCAAGAGGTGTCAGCAGGACTAGCGGCCATGCGAGCCAAAAACATTCAGTACTTC.

The genes are TRBV7-9 and TRBJ2-7; D may be TRBD1 or TRBD2 (5 bases each). CDR1 and CDR2 (germline): SEHNR, FQNEAQ (reference sequence). The CDR3 is 14 residues long. Between the trimmed V and J ends, which lost 5 bases and 2 bases, there was a span of 13 bases. Written as DNA, the CDR3 is TGTGCCAGCAGCCTCACGGGACCGACCTACGAGCAGTACTTC. Amino acid sequence: CASSLTGPTYEQYF. The whole variable domain, filled in from reference TRBV7-9 and TRBJ2-7, reads DTGVSQNPRHKITKRGQNVTFRCDPISEHNRLYWYRQTLGQGPEFLTYFQNEAQLEKSRLLSDRFSAERPKGSFSTLEIQRTEQGDSAMYLCASSLTGPTYEQYFGPGTRLTVT.

This chain uses TRBV14 with TRBJ2-6; tentatively, D is TRBD1 (5 bases). CDR3 length: 17 amino acids. The V end lost 4 bases, the J end lost 2 bases, and 15 bases lay between the germline ends. Germline CDR1 is SGHDN and CDR2 is FVKESK. The CDR3, as DNA: TGTGCCAGCAGCCTAAGGGGCCACTCCACTGGGGCCAACGTCCTGACTTTC. Translated: CASSLRGHSTGANVLTF.